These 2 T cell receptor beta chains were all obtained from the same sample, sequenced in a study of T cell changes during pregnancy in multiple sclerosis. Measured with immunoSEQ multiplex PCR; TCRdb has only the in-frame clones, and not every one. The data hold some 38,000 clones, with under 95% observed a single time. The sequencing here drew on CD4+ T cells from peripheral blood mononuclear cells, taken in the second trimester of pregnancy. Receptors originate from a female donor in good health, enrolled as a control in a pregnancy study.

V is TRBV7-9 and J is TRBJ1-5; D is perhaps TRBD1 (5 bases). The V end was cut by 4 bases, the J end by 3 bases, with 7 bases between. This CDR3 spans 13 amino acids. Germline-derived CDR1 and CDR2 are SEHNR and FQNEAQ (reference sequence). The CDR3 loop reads CASSSDTNQPQHF. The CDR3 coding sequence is TGTGCCAGCAGCTCGGACACCAATCAGCCCCAGCATTTT.

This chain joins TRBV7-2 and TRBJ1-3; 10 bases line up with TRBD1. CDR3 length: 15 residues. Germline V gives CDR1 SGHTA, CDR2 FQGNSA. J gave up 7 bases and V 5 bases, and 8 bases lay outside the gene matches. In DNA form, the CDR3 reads TGTGCCAGCAGCGCAGACAGGGGGCTTTGGAACACCATATATTTT. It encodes CASSADRGLWNTIYF. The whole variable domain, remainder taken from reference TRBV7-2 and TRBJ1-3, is GAGVSQSPSNKVTEKGKDVELRCDPISGHTALYWYRQSLGQGLEFLIYFQGNSAPDKSGLPSDRFSAERTGGSVSTLTIQRTQQEDSAVYLCASSADRGLWNTIYFGEGSWLTVV.